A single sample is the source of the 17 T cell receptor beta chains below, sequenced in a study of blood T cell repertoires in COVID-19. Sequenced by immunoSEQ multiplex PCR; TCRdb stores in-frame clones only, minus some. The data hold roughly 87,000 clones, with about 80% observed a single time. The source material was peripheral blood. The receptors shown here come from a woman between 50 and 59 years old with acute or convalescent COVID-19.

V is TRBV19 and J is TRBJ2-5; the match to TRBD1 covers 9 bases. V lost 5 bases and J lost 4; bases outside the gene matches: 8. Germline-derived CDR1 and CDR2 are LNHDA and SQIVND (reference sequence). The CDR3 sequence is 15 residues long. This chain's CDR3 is CASSPGGQGRETQYF. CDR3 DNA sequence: TGTGCCAGTAGTCCCGGGGGACAGGGCCGAGAGACCCAGTACTTC.

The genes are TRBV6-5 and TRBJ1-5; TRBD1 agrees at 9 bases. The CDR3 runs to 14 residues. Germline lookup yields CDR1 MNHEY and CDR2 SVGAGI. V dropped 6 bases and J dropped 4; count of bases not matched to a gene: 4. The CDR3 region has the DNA TGTGCCAGCAGCGCCGGGACAGGGAATCAGCCCCAGCATTTT. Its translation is CASSAGTGNQPQHF.

This chain's CDR3 is CASSGPQGARNQPQHF. CDR3 nucleotide sequence: TGTGCCAGCAGTGGGCCACAGGGGGCTCGCAATCAGCCCCAGCATTTT. V and J are TRBV2 and TRBJ1-5, with 9 bases fitting TRBD1. Trimming took 4 bases from V and 2 from J; bases not matched to a gene: 6. Germline lookup yields CDR1 SNHLY and CDR2 FYNNEI. There are 16 residues in the CDR3.

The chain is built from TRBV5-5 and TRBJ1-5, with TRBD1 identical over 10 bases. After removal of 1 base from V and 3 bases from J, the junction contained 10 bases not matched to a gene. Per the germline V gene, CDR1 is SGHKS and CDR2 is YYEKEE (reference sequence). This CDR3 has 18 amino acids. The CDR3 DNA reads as TGTGCCAGCAGCTTGCTATACTGGGACAGGGGCATCAATCAGCCCCAGCATTTT. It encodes CASSLLYWDRGINQPQHF.

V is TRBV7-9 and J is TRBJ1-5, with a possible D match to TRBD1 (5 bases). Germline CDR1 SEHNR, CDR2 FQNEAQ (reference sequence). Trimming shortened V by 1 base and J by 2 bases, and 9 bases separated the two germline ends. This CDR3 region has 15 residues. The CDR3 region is CASSLEGPGNQPQHF. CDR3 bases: TGTGCCAGCAGCTTAGAGGGGCCAGGCAATCAGCCCCAGCATTTT. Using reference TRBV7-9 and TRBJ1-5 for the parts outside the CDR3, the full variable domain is DTGVSQNPRHKITKRGQNVTFRCDPISEHNRLYWYRQTLGQGPEFLTYFQNEAQLEKSRLLSDRFSAERPKGSFSTLEIQRTEQGDSAMYLCASSLEGPGNQPQHFGDGTRLSIL.

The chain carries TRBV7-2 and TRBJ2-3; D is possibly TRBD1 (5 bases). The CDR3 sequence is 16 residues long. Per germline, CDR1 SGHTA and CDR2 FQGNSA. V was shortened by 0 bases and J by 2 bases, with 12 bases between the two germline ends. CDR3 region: CASSLAIGRATDTQYF. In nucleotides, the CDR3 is TGTGCCAGCAGCTTAGCGATTGGCAGGGCCACAGATACGCAGTATTTT.

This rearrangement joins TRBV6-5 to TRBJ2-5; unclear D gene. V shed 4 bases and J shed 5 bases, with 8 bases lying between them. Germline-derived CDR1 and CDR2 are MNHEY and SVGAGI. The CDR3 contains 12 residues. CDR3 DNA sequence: TGTGCCAGCAGTTCCCCCATGGAGACCCAGTACTTC. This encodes CASSSPMETQYF.

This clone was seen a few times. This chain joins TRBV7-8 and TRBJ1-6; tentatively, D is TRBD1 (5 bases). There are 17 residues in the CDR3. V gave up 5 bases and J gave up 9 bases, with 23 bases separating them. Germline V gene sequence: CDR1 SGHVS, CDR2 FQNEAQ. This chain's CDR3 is CASSTRSRGPSSSPLHF. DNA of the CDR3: TGTGCCAGCAGCACTCGGTCGCGGGGACCGTCAAGTTCACCCCTCCACTTT.

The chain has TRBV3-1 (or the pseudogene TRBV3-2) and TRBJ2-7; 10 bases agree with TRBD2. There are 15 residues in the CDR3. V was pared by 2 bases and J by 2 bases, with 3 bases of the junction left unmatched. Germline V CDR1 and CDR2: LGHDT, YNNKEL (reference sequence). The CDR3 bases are TGTGCCAGCAGCCAACAAGCGGGGGGGCCCTACGAGCAGTACTTC. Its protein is CASSQQAGGPYEQYF.

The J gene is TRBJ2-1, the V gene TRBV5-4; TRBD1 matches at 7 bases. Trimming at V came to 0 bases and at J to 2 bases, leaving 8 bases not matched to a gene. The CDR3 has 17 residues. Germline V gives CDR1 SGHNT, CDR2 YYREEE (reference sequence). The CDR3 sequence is CASSLAGRGSPYNEQFF. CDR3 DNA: TGTGCCAGCAGCTTGGCCGGCAGGGGGAGCCCCTACAATGAGCAGTTCTTC.

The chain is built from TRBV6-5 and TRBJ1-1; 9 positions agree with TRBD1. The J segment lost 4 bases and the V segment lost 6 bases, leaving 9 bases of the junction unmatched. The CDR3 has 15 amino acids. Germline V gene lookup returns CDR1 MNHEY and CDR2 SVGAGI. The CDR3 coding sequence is TGTGCCAGCAGACCCGGGACAGGGCGATCCACTGAAGCTTTCTTT. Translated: CASRPGTGRSTEAFF.

CDR3 coding DNA: TGCGCCAGCAGTTTTGCATGGGGGGGAGGCAATCAGCCCCAGCATTTT. Translation: CASSFAWGGGNQPQHF. The V call is TRBV4-1, the J call TRBJ1-5, with D possibly TRBD1 on 5 matching bases. CDR1 is MGHRA and CDR2 is YSYEKL in the germline V gene. The CDR3 runs 16 residues. The V and J ends lost 6 bases and 2 bases respectively, with 17 bases between them.

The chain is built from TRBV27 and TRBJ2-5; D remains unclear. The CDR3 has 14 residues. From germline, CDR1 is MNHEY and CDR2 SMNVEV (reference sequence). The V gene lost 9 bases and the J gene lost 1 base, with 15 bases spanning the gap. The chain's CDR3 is CASGNQEFQETQYF. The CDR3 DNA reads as TGTGCCAGTGGCAACCAAGAATTCCAAGAGACCCAGTACTTC.

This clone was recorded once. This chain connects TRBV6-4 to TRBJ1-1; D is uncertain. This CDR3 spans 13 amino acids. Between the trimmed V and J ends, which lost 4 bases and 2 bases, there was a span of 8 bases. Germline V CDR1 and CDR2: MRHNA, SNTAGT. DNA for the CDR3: TGTGCCAGCAGTGCGGGTCGCAACACTGAAGCTTTCTTT. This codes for CASSAGRNTEAFF.

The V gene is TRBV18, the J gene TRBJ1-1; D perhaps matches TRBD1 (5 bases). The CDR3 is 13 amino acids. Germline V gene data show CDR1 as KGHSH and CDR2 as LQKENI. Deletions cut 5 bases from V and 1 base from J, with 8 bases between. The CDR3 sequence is CASSYTGNTEAFF. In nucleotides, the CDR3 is TGTGCCAGCTCATACACAGGGAACACTGAAGCTTTCTTT.

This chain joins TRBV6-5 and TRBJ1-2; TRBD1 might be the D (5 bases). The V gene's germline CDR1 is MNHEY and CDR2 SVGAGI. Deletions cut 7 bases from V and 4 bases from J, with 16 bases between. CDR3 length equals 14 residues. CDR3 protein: CASTKAGTAYGYTF. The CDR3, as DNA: TGTGCCAGCACGAAGGCCGGGACTGCCTATGGCTACACCTTC.

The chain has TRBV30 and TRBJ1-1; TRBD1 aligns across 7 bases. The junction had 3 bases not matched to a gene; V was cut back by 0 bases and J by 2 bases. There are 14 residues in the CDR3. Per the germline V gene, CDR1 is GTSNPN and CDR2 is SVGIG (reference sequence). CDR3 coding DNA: TGTGCCTGGAGTGTAGGGGGCACCAACACTGAAGCTTTCTTT. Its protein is CAWSVGGTNTEAFF.